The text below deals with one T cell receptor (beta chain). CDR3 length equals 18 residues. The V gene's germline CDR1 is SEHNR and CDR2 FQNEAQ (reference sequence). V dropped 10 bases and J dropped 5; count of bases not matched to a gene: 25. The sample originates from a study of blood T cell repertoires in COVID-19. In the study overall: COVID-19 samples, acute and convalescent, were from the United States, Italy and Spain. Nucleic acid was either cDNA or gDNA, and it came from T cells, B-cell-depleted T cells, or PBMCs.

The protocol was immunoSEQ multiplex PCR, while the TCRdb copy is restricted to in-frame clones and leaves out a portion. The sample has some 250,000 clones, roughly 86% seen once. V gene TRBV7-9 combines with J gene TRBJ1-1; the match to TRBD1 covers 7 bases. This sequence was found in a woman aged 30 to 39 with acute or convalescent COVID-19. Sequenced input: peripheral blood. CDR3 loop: CATLPRDSLKIGGTEAFF. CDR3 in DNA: TGTGCCACTCTACCCCGGGACAGCTTGAAGATAGGTGGAACTGAAGCTTTCTTT.